The entry below describes one T cell receptor (beta chain). Authors' analysis steps: Nucleated cell number was recorded as an estimate derived from reference gene primer amplification. The assay was immunoSEQ multiplex PCR, and TCRdb's table has in-frame clones only and misses some. The V and J calls and clone size come from that table; D and trimming were worked out from the DNA. The sample records around 60,000 clones, about 84% being singletons. The CDR3 length is 15 residues. J was trimmed by 5 bases and V by 3 bases; bases with no gene match: 6. Germline V gene lookup returns CDR1 LNHDA and CDR2 SQIVND (reference sequence). This sample is drawn from a study of blood T cell repertoires in COVID-19. Looking at the study overall: Spain, Italy and the United States supplied samples that represented acute and convalescent COVID-19. From T cells, B-cell-depleted T cells, or PBMCs came the material, which was cDNA or gDNA.

This chain joins TRBV19 and TRBJ2-5; TRBD2 aligns across 10 bases. Sequencing was done on a sample of peripheral blood. The TCR was taken from a man between 60 and 75 years old with acute or convalescent COVID-19. DNA for the CDR3: TGTGCCAGTAGTATTACCCTAGCGGGGGTGGAGACCCAGTACTTC. It yields the protein CASSITLAGVETQYF.